This entry describes one T cell receptor beta chain. The CDR3 loop spans 15 amino acids. V shed 4 bases and J 5 bases; nucleotides not matched to a gene: 6. Germline V CDR1 and CDR2: SGDLS, YYNGEE. These data come from a study of T cell changes during pregnancy in multiple sclerosis. Profiling relied on immunoSEQ multiplex PCR, and the TCRdb table lists in-frame clones only, not all of them. The sample yields about 57,000 clones, 75% to 95% seen once. The V gene is TRBV9, the J gene TRBJ2-1; 10 nucleotides match TRBD2. Sequencing used peripheral blood, obtained after pregnancy. This TCR was recovered from a female donor in good health, enrolled as a control in a pregnancy study. The DNA of the CDR3 is TGTGCCAGCAGCTTGGGGACTAGCGTTAACAATGAGCAGTTCTTC. Translating it yields CASSLGTSVNNEQFF.